Below are 5 T cell receptor beta chains sequenced from a single sample in a study of blood T cell repertoires in COVID-19. Data came from immunoSEQ multiplex PCR; TCRdb stores just in-frame clones and leaves some out. The sample shows 17,000 or so clones, roughly three quarters of them seen only once. Sequencing was done on a sample of peripheral blood. These TCRs come from a man aged 60-69 years with active or convalescent COVID-19.

V is TRBV9 and J is TRBJ2-7, with TRBD2 as a possible D gene (5 bases). There are 16 residues in the CDR3. The V end was cut by 0 bases, the J end by 4 bases, with 17 bases between. Germline V gene lookup returns CDR1 SGDLS and CDR2 YYNGEE. The CDR3 sequence: CASSVEDIGLGYEQYF. In nucleotides, the CDR3 is TGTGCCAGCAGCGTAGAAGATATCGGACTGGGGTACGAGCAGTACTTC. Full variable domain (rest looked up from reference TRBV9 and TRBJ2-7): DSGVTQTPKHLITATGQRVTLRCSPRSGDLSVYWYQQSLDQGLQFLIQYYNGEERAKGNILERFSAQQFPDLHSELNLSSLELGDSALYFCASSVEDIGLGYEQYFGPGTRLTVT.

V gene TRBV18 combines with J gene TRBJ1-5; maybe TRBD1 (6 bases). The V end lost 2 bases, the J end lost 4 bases, and 12 bases lay between the germline ends. CDR1 and CDR2 (germline): KGHSH, LQKENI. This CDR3 is 15 amino acids long. The DNA of the CDR3 is TGTGCCAGCTCACCAGGGACATCGGTAAATCAGCCCCAGCATTTT. This translates into CASSPGTSVNQPQHF. The whole variable domain, filled in from reference TRBV18 and TRBJ1-5, reads NAGVMQNPRHLVRRRGQEARLRCSPMKGHSHVYWYRQLPEEGLKFMVYLQKENIIDESGMPKERFSAEFPKEGPSILRIQQVVRGDSAAYFCASSPGTSVNQPQHFGDGTRLSIL.

The V call is TRBV29-1, the J call TRBJ1-4, with 7 bases lining up with TRBD1. The CDR3 has 12 amino acids. CDR1 and CDR2 (germline): SQVTM, ANQGSEA. J lost 6 bases, V lost 6 bases, and 4 bases had no gene match. CDR3 nucleotides: TGCAGCGTGATGACAGGGTATGAAAAACTGTTTTTT. It is translated as CSVMTGYEKLFF.

The chain employs TRBV6-5 and TRBJ1-1; tentatively, D is TRBD1 (6 bases). The CDR3 contains 12 residues. Germline lookup yields CDR1 MNHEY and CDR2 SVGAGI. V was clipped by 11 bases and J by 1 base, with 11 bases between them. The CDR3 region is CAGSTGNTEAFF. Written as DNA, the CDR3 is TGTGCCGGGTCGACAGGGAACACTGAAGCTTTCTTT.

CDR3 sequence reads: CARITGPLHF. CDR3 DNA sequence: TGTGCCAGAATTACTGGGCCTCTCCACTTT. The chain has TRBV6-5 and TRBJ1-6; no reliable D call. The ends were cut back, 9 bases at V and 16 bases at J, with 13 bases in the middle. Per the germline V gene, CDR1 is MNHEY and CDR2 is SVGAGI. The CDR3 is made up of 10 amino acids.